The entry that follows covers one TCR beta chain sequence. The specificity of this receptor is unknown. Qualities for individual bases were not recorded, and no much larger clone is one base off. Each collaborating institution followed its own protocols to collect whole blood in K2EDTA tubes. For TCRbeta analysis, collaborators shipped samples as frozen whole blood, isolated PBMCs, or DNA extracted from either of those sample types. The sample originates from a study of blood T cell repertoires in COVID-19 (dated by TCRdb to the early 2020s). For context, the study as a whole: Samples covering the acute and convalescent phases of COVID-19 were provided by collaborators in the United States, Italy and Spain. A freely available public database, intended as a resource for researchers studying the immune response to SARS-CoV-2, is where the repertoires were released. The material from the prospective study consisted of cDNA or gDNA derived from T cells, B-cell-depleted T cells, or PBMCs. The dataset comprised deeply sampled blood TCRbeta repertoires from subjects exposed to, actively infected with, or recovered from COVID-19. A de-identified subject ID, COVID-19 status, age in years and sex were almost always included in the sample metadata. Where available, HLA class I and class II types were obtained from metadata supplied by the sample provider rather than from assay-based typing. Samples were obtained from the ongoing ImmuneRACE study (first 160 participants) and from 1,254 subjects provided by 6 global collaborators. Study-level results and caveats: Clinical and demographic metadata were provided uncurated, with the amount varying by source and participant.

The immunoSEQ Assay, a bias-controlled multiplex PCR, was used to amplify TCRbeta CDR3 regions from genomic DNA. The authors' analysis ran thus. The number of nucleated cells in each sample was estimated by amplification of reference gene primers within the assay. To quantify the absolute abundance of each unique TCRbeta CDR3 rearrangement, sequence reads were collapsed and filtered. For each sample, productive Simpson clonality was calculated as the square root of Simpson's diversity index across productive rearrangements. Not all clones reach the TCRdb copy of this immuneACCESS table, which keeps in-frame sequences only. Checked studies attribute under half of the gap to unresolved V genes and leave the rest unexplained. That table furnishes V, J and clone size, whereas the DNA furnished D and trimming. The sample table shows roughly 60,000 clones, and approximately 80% are seen once. The ten largest clonotypes hold about 16% of the sample.

V is trimmed back by 2 bases and J by 4 bases, and the junction contains 8 bases that no gene match accounts for. Measured from the cysteine to the phenylalanine, the CDR3 is 16 residues long. Solely the CDR3 DNA is kept, with 48 bases framed from the first base. The germline V gene (reference sequence) provides CDR1 SGHKS and CDR2 YYEKEE. The sequenced sample was peripheral blood. The TCR comes from a man at least 80 years old with acute or convalescent COVID-19. The chain is assembled from TRBV5-5 and TRBJ2-3; TRBD2 aligns with 9 central bases. The CDR3 in this case is CASSFNLAGWPDTQYF. The base sequence is TGTGCCAGCAGCTTTAACCTAGCGGGGTGGCCAGATACGCAGTATTTT.